This T cell receptor (beta chain) was sequenced during a study of shared clonotypes between healthy human individuals. Overall study findings and caveats: Despite large depth, rarefaction showed incomplete sorted-subset sequencing.

Germline-derived CDR1 and CDR2 are SGHDN and FVKESK. Between the trimmed V and J ends, which lost 1 base and 6 bases, there was a span of 13 bases. The CDR3 is 14 residues long. Caucasian adults living in Nashville, Tennessee, provided all samples. Profiling relied on immunoSEQ multiplex PCR, and the TCRdb table lists in-frame clones only, not all of them. This sample has 740,000 or so clones, with more than 70% found just once. Notes on this clone: What it binds is not known.

This receptor was identified in a woman aged 25 to 39 in good health. The specimen sequenced was memory CD4+ T cells sorted from blood. Subset described: CD45RA-negative fraction. The chain recombines TRBV14 with TRBJ2-7; D is perhaps TRBD1 (5 bases). Here the CDR3 reads CASSQGSARAEQYF. DNA of the CDR3: TGTGCCAGCAGCCAAGGGTCGGCCAGGGCCGAGCAGTACTTC. Full variable domain (rest looked up from reference TRBV14 and TRBJ2-7): EAGVTQFPSHSVIEKGQTVTLRCDPISGHDNLYWYRRVMGKEIKFLLHFVKESKQDESGMPNNRFLAERTGGTYSTLKVQPAELEDSGVYFCASSQGSARAEQYFGPGTRLTVT.